A single sample is the source of the 11 T cell receptor beta chains below, sequenced in a study of blood T cell repertoires in COVID-19. Sequenced by immunoSEQ multiplex PCR; TCRdb stores in-frame clones only, minus some. The sample records 200,000 to 250,000 clones, under 85% being singletons. The sequencing input was peripheral blood. These receptor sequences come from a woman in her thirties with COVID-19, enrolled during active disease.

The chain combines TRBV3-1 (or the pseudogene TRBV3-2) with TRBJ1-2; D may be TRBD1 (5 bases). With 4 bases removed from V and 7 bases from J, the gap between germline ends came to 22 bases. Germline CDR1 is LGHDT and CDR2 is YNNKEL (reference sequence). The CDR3 extends over 16 amino acids. DNA for the CDR3: TGTGCCAGCAGCCTCTCAGGGCAGGGCCCCGTAGGTGGCTACACCTTC. Translation: CASSLSGQGPVGGYTF.

The chain joins TRBV28 to TRBJ2-4; D call uncertain. Germline V gene data show CDR1 as MDHEN and CDR2 as SYDVKM. Trimming left V 5 bases short and J 0 bases short, with 11 bases between. This CDR3 region has 15 residues. DNA of the CDR3: TGTGCCAGCAGTCGTCGGCGGATAGCCAAAAACATTCAGTACTTC. This gives the protein CASSRRRIAKNIQYF.

This chain links TRBV30 with TRBJ1-6; TRBD1 might be the D (6 bases). CDR1 is GTSNPN, CDR2 SVGIG, per germline (reference sequence). This CDR3 has 13 amino acids. Trimming took 4 bases from V and 6 from J, leaving 10 bases between them. The CDR3 DNA reads TGTGCCTGGACCGGACAGATTAATTCACCCCTCCACTTT. This codes for CAWTGQINSPLHF. Complete variable domain (other parts from reference TRBV30 and TRBJ1-6): SQTIHQWPATLVQPVGSPLSLECTVEGTSNPNLYWYRQAAGRGLQLLFYSVGIGQISSEVPQNLSASRPQDRQFILSSKKLLLSDSGFYLCAWTGQINSPLHFGNGTRLTVT.

The genes are TRBV19 and TRBJ1-4; possible D gene TRBD1, 6 bases. The germline gives CDR1 LNHDA, CDR2 SQIVND (reference sequence). V was shortened by 3 bases and J by 6 bases, with 11 bases between the two germline ends. This CDR3 region has 14 residues. As DNA, the CDR3 is TGTGCCAGTAGTATCTGGGGACAATATGAAAAACTGTTTTTT. This sequence encodes CASSIWGQYEKLFF.

This sequence joins TRBV10-1 and TRBJ1-5; 7 positions agree with TRBD1. The ends lost 2 bases at V and 6 bases at J; junction bases unmatched: 1. Germline-derived CDR1 and CDR2 are WNHNN and SYGVQD (reference sequence). The CDR3 spans 13 residues. The CDR3 nucleotides are TGCGCCAGCAGTGAGACAGGGGTTCAGCCCCAGCATTTT. Translated: CASSETGVQPQHF.

The chain employs TRBV9 and TRBJ2-1; 11 bases line up with TRBD1. Trimming took 4 bases from V and 6 from J; bases not matched to a gene: 6. The CDR3 has 15 amino acids. Germline loops: CDR1 SGDLS, CDR2 YYNGEE. Here the CDR3 DNA reads TGTGCCAGCAGCCCCCGGGACAGGGGGGGCAATGAGCAGTTCTTC. This codes for CASSPRDRGGNEQFF.

This rearrangement joins TRBV9 to TRBJ2-1; D not resolved. CDR1 and CDR2 from the germline V gene are SGDLS and YYNGEE. The CDR3 is 16 amino acids. Trimming removed 3 bases from V and 0 bases from J, with 13 bases in between. The CDR3 sequence: CASSDSSGSSYNEQFF. CDR3 nucleotides: TGTGCCAGCAGCGATAGCAGTGGATCCTCCTACAATGAGCAGTTCTTC.

The CDR3 DNA is TGTGCCAGCAGTGAGCATCCAGGACAGGTGAGTGGGAATGAAAAACTGTTTTTT. Translated, it gives CASSEHPGQVSGNEKLFF. The V call is TRBV25-1, the J call TRBJ1-4; 7 bases agree with TRBD1. CDR3 size: 18 residues. Germline V CDR1 and CDR2: MGHDK, SYGVNS. The V segment lost 3 bases and the J segment 5 bases; nucleotides outside the gene matches: 15.

The rearrangement uses TRBV27 and TRBJ2-5; D call uncertain. The germline gives CDR1 MNHEY, CDR2 SMNVEV (reference sequence). The CDR3 is made up of 13 amino acids. Trimming took off 5 bases at V and 2 bases at J, with 9 bases between the two ends. In DNA form, the CDR3 reads TGTGCCAGCAGTCTAATGAGACAAGAGACCCAGTACTTC. Amino acid sequence: CASSLMRQETQYF.

This clone has just a few counts. The rearrangement uses TRBV3-1 (or the pseudogene TRBV3-2) and TRBJ1-2; the D gene is possibly TRBD1 (5 bases). Germline-derived CDR1 and CDR2 are LGHDT and YNNKEL (reference sequence). The V gene lost 4 bases and the J gene lost 7 bases, with 13 bases spanning the gap. This CDR3 has 13 amino acids. CDR3 DNA: TGTGCCAGCAGCCTTAAGGGGTGGAGTGGCTACACCTTC. Amino acids: CASSLKGWSGYTF.

The chain carries TRBV9 and TRBJ2-1; TRBD2 matches at 8 bases. V lost 0 bases, J lost 7 bases, and 12 bases stayed unmatched. Germline V gene lookup returns CDR1 SGDLS and CDR2 YYNGEE. The CDR3 runs to 17 residues. For the CDR3, the DNA is TGTGCCAGCAGCGTAGACCCCCCGGGGGGGGGCCGGAATGAGCAGTTCTTC. Its translation is CASSVDPPGGGRNEQFF.